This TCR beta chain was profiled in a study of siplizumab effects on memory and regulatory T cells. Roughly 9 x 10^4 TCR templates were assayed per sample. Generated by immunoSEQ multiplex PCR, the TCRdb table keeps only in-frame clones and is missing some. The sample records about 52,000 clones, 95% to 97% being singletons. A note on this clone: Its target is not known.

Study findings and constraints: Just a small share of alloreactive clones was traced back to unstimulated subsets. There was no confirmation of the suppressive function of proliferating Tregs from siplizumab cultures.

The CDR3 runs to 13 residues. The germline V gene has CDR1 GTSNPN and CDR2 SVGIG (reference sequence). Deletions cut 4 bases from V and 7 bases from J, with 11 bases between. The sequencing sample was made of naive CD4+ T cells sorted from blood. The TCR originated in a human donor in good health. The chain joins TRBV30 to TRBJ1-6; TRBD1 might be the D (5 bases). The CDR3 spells CAWMLGGNSPLHF. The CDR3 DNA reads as TGTGCCTGGATGCTGGGGGGGAATTCACCCCTCCACTTT.